This T cell receptor (beta chain) was sequenced in a study of Graves' ophthalmopathy and Graves' hyperthyroidism. Amplification of the TCR beta CDR3 regions used RNA transcripts (as template). HTBI-primed first-round RT-PCR preceded second-round multiplex PCR. Using its own MiXCR run on the multiplex PCR reads, TCRdb lists one record per CDR3 protein. This sample has about 620,000 distinct CDR3 sequences, with about 24% found just once. The V gene's germline CDR1 is LNHDA and CDR2 SQIVND (reference sequence). This CDR3 contains 16 residues. The rearrangement joins TRBV19 to TRBJ1-1; maybe TRBD1 (6 bases). Sequenced sample: peripheral blood. The source is a woman aged 18-29 years with stable Graves' hyperthyroidism. Some clones in this sample may be carry-over from other donors' samples. The CDR3: CQSRPGDRMRDTEAFF. In nucleotides, the CDR3 is TGTCAGTCCCGGCCCGGAGACAGGATGAGAGACACTGAAGCTTTCTTT.